Listed here are 15 T cell receptor beta chains from one sample, sequenced in a study of cytomegalovirus exposure and HLA in healthy donors. Primers: 60 Vbeta forward and 13 Jbeta reverse. The protocol was immunoSEQ multiplex PCR, while the TCRdb copy is restricted to in-frame clones and leaves out a portion. Found here are around 150,000 clones, 77% of them singletons; the top ten hold about 2.6%. Source material: PBMCs. These receptor sequences come from a middle-aged woman in good health and CMV-seropositive.

V usage is TRBV5-6 and J usage is TRBJ2-5; 9 nucleotides agree with TRBD2. The length of the CDR3 is 15 residues. J was trimmed by 4 bases and V by 2 bases; bases with no gene match: 6. Germline values: CDR1 SGHDT, CDR2 YYEEEE. CDR3 DNA sequence: TGTGCCAGCAGCTTAGCGGGGGGCGAGTTAGAGACCCAGTACTTC. Translated: CASSLAGGELETQYF.

This chain connects TRBV27 to TRBJ1-1; possible D gene TRBD1, 5 bases. The CDR3 has 14 amino acids. V was trimmed by 6 bases and J by 2 bases, leaving 13 bases between them. Germline CDR1 is MNHEY and CDR2 is SMNVEV (reference sequence). This CDR3 is CASSLQESNTEAFF. In DNA, the CDR3 is TGTGCCAGCAGCTTACAGGAATCTAACACTGAAGCTTTCTTT.

The chain recombines TRBV11-3 with TRBJ1-2; weak D call: TRBD1 (6 bases). There are 13 residues in the CDR3. V was shortened by 5 bases and J by 9 bases, with 16 bases between the two germline ends. Germline V lookup: CDR1 SGHNT, CDR2 YENEEA. CDR3 nucleotides: TGTGCCAGCAGCGGGGGCGCGGATATGCGCTACACCTTC. This sequence encodes CASSGGADMRYTF.

This clone has just a few counts. The chain uses TRBV28 and TRBJ1-1; 7 nucleotides align to TRBD1. CDR3 length: 12 residues. The germline CDR1 and CDR2 sequences are MDHEN and SYDVKM. V gave up 3 bases and J gave up 11 bases; unmatched junction bases: 6. CDR3 protein: CASSFRQGGAFF. As DNA, the CDR3 is TGTGCCAGCAGTTTTCGCCAGGGGGGTGCTTTCTTT.

This clone was picked up a small number of times. The chain has TRBV11-2 and TRBJ2-5; D unresolved. The CDR3 runs 13 residues. V gave up 5 bases and J gave up 2 bases, with 9 bases separating them. Germline V gene sequence: CDR1 SGHAT, CDR2 FQNNGV. The CDR3 protein is CASSPFGQETQYF. In nucleotides, the CDR3 is TGTGCCAGCAGCCCTTTCGGGCAAGAGACCCAGTACTTC. Combining the CDR3 with reference TRBV11-2 and TRBJ2-5 gives the whole variable domain EAGVAQSPRYKIIEKRQSVAFWCNPISGHATLYWYQQILGQGPKLLIQFQNNGVVDDSQLPKDRFSAERLKGVDSTLKIQPAKLEDSAVYLCASSPFGQETQYFGPGTRLLVL.

V usage is TRBV10-2 and J usage is TRBJ1-6; no clear D gene. Germline assignment: CDR1 WSHSY and CDR2 SAAADI. Trimming stripped 3 bases from V and 9 bases from J, with 12 bases between. The CDR3 spans 14 residues. CDR3 in amino acids: CASSDRAAGSPLHF. The CDR3 DNA sequence: TGCGCCAGCAGTGACCGGGCGGCGGGTTCACCCCTCCACTTT.

This chain links TRBV29-1 with TRBJ1-2, with 11 bases identical to TRBD1. J lost 3 bases, V lost 4 bases, and 4 bases had no gene match. CDR1 is SQVTM, CDR2 ANQGSEA, per germline. The CDR3 spans 14 residues. Here the CDR3 DNA reads TGCAGCGTTGGCCCGGGACAGGGGGACTATGGCTACACCTTC. This translates into CSVGPGQGDYGYTF.

In nucleotides, the CDR3 is TGTGCCAGCAGTCGATCAACAACTAGCGTAGCCCCCGATACGCAGTATTTT. Residues: CASSRSTTSVAPDTQYF. The chain uses TRBV7-9 and TRBJ2-3; the match to TRBD2 covers 7 bases. With 6 bases clipped from V and 6 bases from J, the junction kept 18 bases outside the gene matches. CDR3 length equals 17 residues. Germline CDR1 SEHNR, CDR2 FQNEAQ (reference sequence).

The chain joins TRBV4-3 to TRBJ2-1; weak D call: TRBD2 (5 bases). This CDR3 contains 15 residues. V was trimmed by 0 bases and J by 8 bases, leaving 14 bases between them. In germline, CDR1 is LGHNA, CDR2 YSLEER. The CDR3 loop is CASSQDITRIHEQFF. DNA for the CDR3: TGCGCCAGCAGCCAAGATATAACTAGGATCCATGAGCAGTTCTTC.

Remarks on this clone: The sample contains more than one DNA sequence encoding this CDR3. This chain uses TRBV27 with TRBJ2-7, with D possibly TRBD2 on 6 matching bases. CDR1 and CDR2 (germline): MNHEY, SMNVEV (reference sequence). The V gene lost 0 bases and the J gene lost 3 bases, with 6 bases spanning the gap. This CDR3 is built from 13 residues. The CDR3: CASSLSGGYEQYF. The CDR3 coding sequence is TGTGCCAGCAGTTTATCCGGGGGCTACGAGCAGTACTTC.

This clone was seen once. The chain uses TRBV28 and TRBJ2-1; TRBD1 matches 11 bases. Germline assignment: CDR1 MDHEN and CDR2 SYDVKM. This CDR3 has 15 amino acids. J lost 5 bases, V lost 6 bases, and 6 bases had no gene match. For the CDR3, the DNA is TGTGCCAGCAGCTCTGGGACAGGGGGTCACAATGAGCAGTTCTTC. Translated: CASSSGTGGHNEQFF. Based on the CDR3 plus reference TRBV28 and TRBJ2-1, the full variable domain is DVKVTQSSRYLVKRTGEKVFLECVQDMDHENMFWYRQDPGLGLRLIYFSYDVKMKEKGDIPEGYSVSREKKERFSLILESASTNQTSMYLCASSSGTGGHNEQFFGPGTRLTVL.

The chain joins TRBV6-1 to TRBJ2-7, with D perhaps TRBD2 (5 bases). This CDR3 has 13 residues. Germline lookup yields CDR1 MNHNS and CDR2 SASEGT. V lost 3 bases and J 3 bases, leaving 9 bases between the germline ends. The CDR3, as DNA: TGTGCCAGCAGTGAGATTCGGGGCTACGAGCAGTACTTC. It encodes CASSEIRGYEQYF.

V and J are TRBV2 and TRBJ2-1; TRBD2 is a possible D gene (6 bases). The CDR3 consists of 14 residues. V was trimmed by 4 bases and J by 7 bases, leaving 14 bases between them. Germline-derived CDR1 and CDR2 are SNHLY and FYNNEI. The CDR3 DNA follows: TGTGCCAGCAGTGTGGAGGCGGCGGGAAATGAGCAGTTCTTC. It translates to CASSVEAAGNEQFF.

The chain carries TRBV7-2 and TRBJ2-5; D is perhaps TRBD1 (5 bases). Germline V CDR1 and CDR2: SGHTA, FQGNSA. V gave up 5 bases and J gave up 2 bases, with 18 bases separating them. This CDR3 is built from 16 residues. The CDR3 nucleotides read TGTGCCAGCAGCCTCCAAGGGGTGGCCGGACAAGAGACCCAGTACTTC. This codes for CASSLQGVAGQETQYF.

A few counts support this clone. The chain is built from TRBV12-5 and TRBJ2-6; no reliable D call. There are 15 residues in the CDR3. Germline V gives CDR1 LGHNT, CDR2 FRNRAP. With 5 bases removed from V and 0 bases from J, the gap between germline ends came to 8 bases. This CDR3 is CASGPQSSGANVLTF. CDR3 nucleotide sequence: TGTGCTAGTGGTCCCCAGTCCTCTGGGGCCAACGTCCTGACTTTC.